The present T cell receptor beta chain was sequenced within a study of shared clonotypes between healthy human individuals. CD45RO negativity and positive selection for CCR7 defined naive CD8 cells, a population that excluded terminally differentiated effector memory CD45RA+ cells. There are 14 residues in the CDR3. Germline loops: CDR1 SNHLY, CDR2 FYNNEI. With 4 bases clipped from V and 5 bases from J, the junction kept 2 bases outside the gene matches. This table comes from immunoSEQ multiplex PCR, and its TCRdb copy is limited to in-frame clones, with some not included. This table holds 1.5 million to 2.5 million clones, approximately 94% found once.

The V call is TRBV2, the J call TRBJ1-6, with 7 bases lining up with TRBD1. The TCR was taken from a man aged 18 to 29 in good health. Material for sequencing was naive CD8+ T cells sorted from blood. CDR3 sequence (DNA): TGTGCCAGCAGTGGGGACAGCCATAATTCACCCCTCCACTTT. Translating it yields CASSGDSHNSPLHF. Combining the CDR3 with reference TRBV2 and TRBJ1-6 gives the whole variable domain EPEVTQTPSHQVTQMGQEVILRCVPISNHLYFYWYRQILGQKVEFLVSFYNNEISEKSEIFDDQFSVERPDGSNFTLKIRSTKLEDSAMYFCASSGDSHNSPLHFGNGTRLTVT.